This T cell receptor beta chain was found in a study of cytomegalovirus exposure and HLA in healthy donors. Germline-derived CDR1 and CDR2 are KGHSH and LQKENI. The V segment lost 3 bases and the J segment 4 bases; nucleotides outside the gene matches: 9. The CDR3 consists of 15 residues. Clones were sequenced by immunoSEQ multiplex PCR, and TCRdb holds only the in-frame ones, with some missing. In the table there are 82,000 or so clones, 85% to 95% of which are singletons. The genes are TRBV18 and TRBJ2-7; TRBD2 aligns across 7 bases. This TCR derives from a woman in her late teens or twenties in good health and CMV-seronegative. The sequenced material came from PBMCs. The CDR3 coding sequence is TGTGCCAGCTCACCCCTGGGGGGGGACCAATACGAGCAGTACTTC. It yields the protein CASSPLGGDQYEQYF.